The rows below give T cell receptor beta chains drawn from one sample of a study of cytomegalovirus exposure and HLA in healthy donors. Here immunoSEQ multiplex PCR was the method, and the copy in TCRdb shows in-frame clones only, minus some. This table has about 150,000 clones, 75% to 80% appearing once. The sample taken for sequencing was PBMCs. The source of these receptors is a woman aged 25 to 39 in good health and CMV-seronegative. Both conserved end residues are part of each CDR3. Fields, in order: D gene, clone size, J gene, V gene, CDR3 protein, CDR3 DNA. A D gene is named only where the DNA matches it firmly. Only some rows state a clone size, as once, few, many or a class for expanded clones.

- | few | TRBJ1-6 | TRBV25-1 | CASSETSMHSPLHF | TGTGCCAGCAGTGAGACATCCATGCATTCACCCCTCCACTTT
TRBD1 | - | TRBJ2-7 | TRBV9 | CASSVEGQGYNEQYF | TGTGCCAGCAGCGTAGAGGGACAGGGTTATAACGAGCAGTACTTC
TRBD1 | - | TRBJ1-2 | TRBV6-1 | CASSPTGPNYGYTF | TGTGCCAGCAGTCCGACAGGGCCTAACTATGGCTACACCTTC
- | - | TRBJ1-4 | TRBV27 | CASSRGVNEKLFF | TGTGCCAGCAGTCGGGGAGTGAATGAAAAACTGTTTTTT
- | - | TRBJ1-2 | TRBV5-6 | CASSLGEYDYGYTF | TGTGCCAGCAGCTTGGGGGAGTATGACTATGGCTACACCTTC
- | once | TRBJ1-3 | TRBV6-6 | CASNPGPSGNTIYF | TGTGCCAGCAATCCAGGTCCCTCTGGAAACACCATATATTTT
- | - | TRBJ2-1 | TRBV5-1 | CASSGQGRGNEQFF | TGCGCCAGCAGCGGGCAGGGTAGGGGCAATGAGCAGTTCTTC
- | - | TRBJ2-7 | TRBV19 | CANRSRAYEQYF | TGTGCCAATAGGAGCAGGGCCTACGAGCAGTACTTC
- | - | TRBJ2-3 | TRBV29-1 | CSVIQGTDTQYF | TGCAGCGTTATACAGGGCACAGATACGCAGTATTTT
- | - | TRBJ1-2 | TRBV7-2 | CASSPSDQGDYGYTF | TGTGCCAGCAGCCCCAGCGATCAAGGGGACTATGGCTACACCTTC
TRBD1 | once | TRBJ1-1 | TRBV19 | CASSIGRQGATEAFF | TGTGCCAGTAGTATAGGGAGACAGGGGGCCACTGAAGCTTTCTTT
TRBD2 | - | TRBJ2-1 | TRBV2 | CASSEGRGSYNEQFF | TGTGCCAGCAGTGAAGGGCGGGGGAGCTACAATGAGCAGTTCTTC
TRBD1 | - | TRBJ2-5 | TRBV5-1 | CASSLNTGAEETQYF | TGCGCCAGCAGCTTGAATACAGGGGCGGAGGAGACCCAGTACTTC
TRBD1 | - | TRBJ1-6 | TRBV5-1 | CASRHTPGQGNSPLHF | TGCGCCAGCAGACATACCCCGGGACAGGGTAATTCACCCCTCCACTTT
- | - | TRBJ2-1 | TRBV5-1 | CASSLVGGGPQSNEQFF | TGCGCCAGCAGCTTGGTAGGGGGGGGCCCCCAGAGTAATGAGCAGTTCTTC
- | few | TRBJ1-2 | TRBV27 | CASSSTPQALVYGYTF | TGTGCCAGCAGTTCAACCCCCCAAGCGTTAGTCTATGGCTACACCTTC
TRBD2 | - | TRBJ2-1 | TRBV6-6 | CASSPAGTKFIEQFF | TGTGCCAGCAGCCCAGCCGGGACTAAATTTATTGAGCAGTTCTTC
- | few | TRBJ1-1 | TRBV4-1 | CASSPWPRQYMNTEAFF | TGCGCCAGCAGCCCTTGGCCGAGACAGTATATGAACACTGAAGCTTTCTTT
TRBD1 | few | TRBJ1-1 | TRBV29-1 | CSVDRGRTEAFF | TGCAGCGTTGACAGGGGGCGTACTGAAGCTTTCTTT
- | few | TRBJ2-2 | TRBV5-4 | CASSLAPTGAGELFF | TGTGCCAGCAGCTTGGCCCCAACAGGCGCCGGGGAGCTGTTTTTT
- | - | TRBJ2-7 | TRBV29-1 | CSVEGARANTYEQYF | TGCAGCGTTGAAGGAGCCAGGGCCAACACCTACGAGCAGTACTTC
TRBD1 | - | TRBJ2-2 | TRBV4-2 | CASSLHRGDRDGGELFF | TGTGCCAGCAGCCTCCACAGAGGGGACAGGGACGGCGGGGAGCTGTTTTTT
TRBD2 | - | TRBJ2-7 | TRBV5-4 | CASSLASGRGADEQYF | TGTGCCAGCAGCTTGGCCTCCGGGAGGGGGGCCGACGAGCAGTACTTC
- | - | TRBJ1-2 | TRBV5-5 | CASSLVGESNYGYTF | TGTGCCAGCAGCTTGGTTGGGGAGTCTAACTATGGCTACACCTTC
- | - | TRBJ1-1 | TRBV7-9 | CASSLQSTEAFF | TGTGCCAGCAGCCTTCAGTCCACTGAAGCTTTCTTT
- | - | TRBJ1-6 | TRBV2 | CASSAGERSNSPLHF | TGTGCCAGCAGTGCCGGGGAAAGGAGCAATTCACCCCTCCACTTT
TRBD1 | once | TRBJ2-7 | TRBV4-2 | CASSQLSGQATYEQYF | TGTGCCAGCAGCCAACTTTCGGGACAGGCGACCTACGAGCAGTACTTC
TRBD1 | few | TRBJ1-3 | TRBV25-1 | CASSDSEGADGNTIYF | TGTGCCAGCAGTGATTCTGAGGGGGCGGATGGAAACACCATATATTTT
- | - | TRBJ1-5 | TRBV27 | CASSLSTGPQHF | TGTGCCAGCAGTTTATCTACGGGGCCCCAGCATTTT
TRBD2 | - | TRBJ2-3 | TRBV30 | CAWRGSGGVYTQYF | TGTGCCTGGAGGGGTAGCGGGGGCGTGTATACGCAGTATTTT
- | - | TRBJ2-1 | TRBV7-8 | CASSLGVLAGYNEQFF | TGTGCCAGCAGCTTAGGAGTGCTAGCTGGCTACAATGAGCAGTTCTTC
TRBD2 | - | TRBJ2-2 | TRBV4-3 | CASSQETGGSTGELFF | TGCGCCAGCAGCCAAGAGACGGGGGGTTCCACCGGGGAGCTGTTTTTT
- | - | TRBJ2-5 | TRBV6-5 | CASSYGGLETQYF | TGTGCCAGCAGTTACGGAGGGCTAGAGACCCAGTACTTC
- | once | TRBJ1-6 | TRBV5-1 | CASSLATRDRNSPLHF | TGCGCCAGCAGCTTGGCAACCAGAGACAGAAATTCACCCCTCCACTTT
- | few | TRBJ1-6 | TRBV7-2 | CASSPTTGSSPLHF | TGTGCCAGCAGCCCAACCACAGGGAGTTCACCCCTCCACTTT
TRBD2 | - | TRBJ2-1 | TRBV2 | CASRPGLDQNEQFF | TGTGCCAGCAGGCCGGGACTAGACCAGAATGAGCAGTTCTTC
TRBD2 | - | TRBJ2-1 | TRBV7-2 | CASSSLNGAGGQNEQFF | TGTGCCAGCAGCTCCCTGAACGGAGCGGGGGGGCAAAATGAGCAGTTCTTC
- | few | TRBJ2-7 | TRBV28 | CASSLGYYEQYF | TGTGCCAGCAGTCTAGGTTATTACGAGCAGTACTTC
- | - | TRBJ2-1 | TRBV21-1 | CASSKEDSGVFEQFF | TGTGCCAGCAGCAAAGAGGATAGCGGGGTATTTGAGCAGTTCTTC
- | few | TRBJ2-3 | TRBV29-1 | CSSQALAGGDTQYF | TGCAGCTCGCAAGCGCTCGCGGGTGGAGATACGCAGTATTTT
- | - | TRBJ1-6 | TRBV11-2 | CASSSQGPWSPLHF | TGTGCCAGCAGCTCACAGGGTCCTTGGTCACCCCTCCACTTT
- | - | TRBJ1-2 | TRBV19 | CASSIDHQGNYGYTF | TGTGCCAGTAGTATAGATCATCAGGGCAACTATGGCTACACCTTC
TRBD2 | - | TRBJ2-1 | TRBV13 | CASSEPGRGGNEQFF | TGTGCCAGCAGCGAGCCCGGACGCGGGGGCAATGAGCAGTTCTTC
- | few | TRBJ2-3 | TRBV6-4 | CASSDSILAPQYF | TGTGCCAGCAGTGACTCGATCCTAGCCCCACAGTATTTT
- | few | TRBJ2-1 | TRBV9 | CASSVGGRSPDNEQFF | TGTGCCAGCAGCGTAGGCGGCCGCTCTCCGGACAATGAGCAGTTCTTC
- | - | TRBJ1-1 | TRBV4-3 | CASSQVSAGSTEAFF | TGCGCCAGCAGCCAAGTAAGCGCGGGGAGCACTGAAGCTTTCTTT
- | once | TRBJ1-2 | TRBV28 | CASSFNYGYTF | TGTGCCAGCAGTTTCAATTATGGCTACACCTTC
TRBD1 | - | TRBJ1-1 | TRBV5-1 | CASSARTGANTEAFF | TGCGCCAGCAGCGCCCGGACAGGGGCCAACACTGAAGCTTTCTTT